This T cell receptor beta chain was retrieved from a study of persistence of HIV-infected CD4 T cells. Study information: Up to about 180 mL blood was drawn at multiple time points; a couple of donors had single-time leukapheresis.

The immunoSEQ assay was version 4, run in survey mode. Template was genomic DNA at 8 to 10 ng/uL, with up to about 1 ug used per sample. Generated by immunoSEQ multiplex PCR, the TCRdb table keeps only in-frame clones and is missing some. The sample comprises 5,500 to 8,500 clones, around three quarters of which are singletons, and approximately 70% rests with the top ten. With 5 bases removed from V and 7 bases from J, the gap between germline ends came to 8 bases. The CDR3 spans 11 residues. With regard to this clone: Its antigen is currently unknown.

Cells were stimulated with CMV-infected fibroblast lysates at about 10 ug/mL. Responding CD4+ T cells were sorted by upregulation of both CD40 ligand and CD69. The material was CD4+ T cells sorted from PBMCs after roughly 20-hour stimulation, obtained from a patient who received antiretroviral therapy. The rearrangement uses TRBV12-3 or TRBV12-4 and TRBJ1-1; D perhaps matches TRBD1 (6 bases). The source of this sequence is an adult woman with HIV who was CMV-seropositive. CDR3 nucleotides: TGTGCCAGCAGTGCAGGGGTTGAAGCTTTCTTT. Translation: CASSAGVEAFF.